This entry lists 10 T cell receptor beta chains sequenced from one sample in a study of Ad26.COV2.S vaccination and SARS-CoV-2 variants (dated by TCRdb to 2020 to 2022). The sample's treatment or condition label, in plain terms: around 19 received Ad26.COV2.S at low or high dose, single or two shots; five or six received placebo; per-sample allocation not given. Repertoires of vaccine and placebo recipients were sequenced from samples taken on day 63 after the first injection. The library relied on the immunoSEQ multiplex PCR assay. As stored in TCRdb, this immuneACCESS dataset retains in-frame rearrangements with V and J assigned. A fraction of the clones does not appear; measured against another copy, unresolved V genes explain less than half of the discrepancy, and the remainder lacks a known reason. This sample is represented by 360,000 or so clones; 89% of them were singletons. The top ten hold around 2% of the sample.

Specimen: peripheral blood, collected in a trial of Ad26.COV2.S vaccine versus placebo. The receptors derive from a person aged 18 to 59 who received the Ad26.COV2.S COVID-19 vaccine or a placebo.

This chain connects TRBV19 to TRBJ2-5; D remains ambiguous. The germline V gene has CDR1 LNHDA and CDR2 SQIVND (reference sequence). V was cut by 2 bases and J by 5 bases, with 12 bases left in between. The CDR3 extends over 14 amino acids. The CDR3 coding sequence is TGTGCCAGTAGTATATCGGCCCAGTCTGAGACCCAGTACTTC. Translation: CASSISAQSETQYF. Full variable domain (outside the CDR3, taken from reference TRBV19 and TRBJ2-5): DGGITQSPKYLFRKEGQNVTLSCEQNLNHDAMYWYRQDPGQGLRLIYYSQIVNDFQKGDIAEGYSVSREKKESFPLTVTSAQKNPTAFYLCASSISAQSETQYFGPGTRLLVL.

The chain uses TRBV30 and TRBJ2-7, with D possibly matching TRBD1 (7 bases). V dropped 8 bases and J dropped 6 bases, with 20 bases sitting between them. Looked up from germline, CDR1 is GTSNPN and CDR2 is SVGIG (reference sequence). This CDR3 comprises 13 residues. The CDR3 protein is CATSTGRTGEQYF. DNA for the CDR3: TGTGCCACCTCGACAGGGAGGACCGGCGAGCAGTACTTC.

The chain couples TRBV30 to TRBJ2-2, with D possibly being TRBD2 (5 bases). From germline, CDR1 is GTSNPN and CDR2 SVGIG (reference sequence). The CDR3 has 14 amino acids. Trimming left V 1 base short and J 6 bases short, with 12 bases between. Here the CDR3 DNA reads TGTGCCTGGAGTGGGGAGAGTCTGGCCGGGGAGCTGTTTTTT. It yields the protein CAWSGESLAGELFF.

The chain employs TRBV30 and TRBJ1-5, with D possibly matching TRBD1 (6 bases). With 6 bases removed from V and 7 bases from J, the gap between germline ends came to 22 bases. Per the germline V gene, CDR1 is GTSNPN and CDR2 is SVGIG (reference sequence). The CDR3 runs to 15 residues. The CDR3 loop reads CACSPGHGAGQPQHF. The CDR3 DNA reads as TGTGCCTGTTCTCCGGGACACGGGGCGGGACAGCCCCAGCATTTT.

The chain carries TRBV28 and TRBJ1-6; tentative D call: TRBD1 (6 bases). Germline V gives CDR1 MDHEN, CDR2 SYDVKM. The V end lost 6 bases, the J end lost 6 bases, and 9 bases lay between the germline ends. The CDR3 consists of 13 residues. For the CDR3, the DNA is TGTGCCAGCAGAAGGACAGTTAATTCACCCCTCCACTTT. This encodes CASRRTVNSPLHF.

The V call is TRBV3-1 (or the pseudogene TRBV3-2), the J call TRBJ2-7; a weak D match, TRBD2 (5 bases). Germline lookup yields CDR1 LGHDT and CDR2 YNNKEL (reference sequence). The CDR3 runs to 14 residues. Trimming took 3 bases from V and 3 from J, leaving 12 bases between them. CDR3 sequence reads: CASSQAGGGYEQYF. The CDR3 nucleotides are TGTGCCAGCAGCCAGGCCGGCGGAGGCTACGAGCAGTACTTC.

The rearrangement uses TRBV28 and TRBJ2-5, with D hard to call. Germline V gene lookup returns CDR1 MDHEN and CDR2 SYDVKM. V gave up 3 bases and J gave up 2 bases, with 4 bases separating them. This CDR3 contains 12 residues. CDR3 DNA: TGTGCCAGCAGTTTCGGGCAAGAGACCCAGTACTTC. Protein: CASSFGQETQYF.

This rearrangement joins TRBV5-1 to TRBJ1-1, with 10 bases matching TRBD1. J gave up 4 bases and V 0 bases, and 3 bases lay outside the gene matches. CDR1 and CDR2 from the germline V gene are SGHRS and YFSETQ. This CDR3 spans 15 amino acids. The CDR3, as DNA: TGCGCCAGCAGCTTGGGACAGGGGGCCGCCACTGAAGCTTTCTTT. Translation: CASSLGQGAATEAFF. Combining the CDR3 with reference TRBV5-1 and TRBJ1-1 gives the whole variable domain KAGVTQTPRYLIKTRGQQVTLSCSPISGHRSVSWYQQTPGQGLQFLFEYFSETQRNKGNFPGRFSGRQFSNSRSEMNVSTLELGDSALYLCASSLGQGAATEAFFGQGTRLTVV.

The chain joins TRBV6-9 to TRBJ2-1; 9 bases line up with TRBD2. CDR3 size: 20 residues. J gave up 0 bases and V 0 bases, and 12 bases lay outside the gene matches. Germline-derived CDR1 and CDR2 are MNHGY and SVAAGI. The CDR3 nucleotides read TGTGCCAGCAGTTATTCCCGGTCTAGCGGGACTCCGAGCTCCTACAATGAGCAGTTCTTC. Encoded protein: CASSYSRSSGTPSSYNEQFF.

The V call is TRBV6-2 or TRBV6-3, the J call TRBJ1-2; perhaps TRBD1 as D (6 bases). Germline CDR1 and CDR2: MNHEY and SVGEGT. Deletions cut 0 bases from V and 5 bases from J, with 13 bases between. This CDR3 spans 15 amino acids. The CDR3 loop reads CASSYSQQGGYGYTF. The CDR3 nucleotides read TGTGCCAGCAGTTACTCACAACAGGGTGGATATGGCTACACCTTC.